The clone carrying this T cell receptor beta chain was recorded at least ten times. The TCRbeta library incorporated unique molecular identifiers. TCRdb re-derived calls from the PCR reads in MiXCR, one entry per CDR3 protein. The data show a few hundred thousand distinct CDR3 sequences, under 13% seen once. The CDR3 loop spans 14 amino acids. Trimming shortened V by 11 bases and J by 8 bases, and 22 bases separated the two germline ends. CDR1 is ENHRY and CDR2 is SYGVKD in the germline V gene. The sample comes from a study of T-cell reconstitution after alpha-beta-depleted transplantation in children.

The TCR was taken from a human donor who donated a stem cell graft to a child with acute myeloid leukemia. This chain links TRBV10-3 with TRBJ2-1, with D possibly matching TRBD1 (5 bases). The sample consisted of PBMCs from the stem cell graft donor, taken from the stem cell graft. Here the CDR3 reads CAGARGDPSDEQFF. The CDR3 DNA reads as TGTGCCGGGGCAAGGGGCGACCCCTCCGATGAGCAGTTCTTC.